This section outlines one TCR beta chain sequence together with its context. The specificity of this receptor is unknown. Within one base of it there is no much larger clone, and no base qualities were kept. TCRbeta CDR3 regions were amplified from genomic DNA using the immunoSEQ Assay, a bias-controlled multiplex PCR. In the authors' own workflow: Within the assay, amplification of reference gene primers was used to estimate how many nucleated cells each sample contained. To quantify the absolute abundance of each unique TCRbeta CDR3 rearrangement, sequence reads were collapsed and filtered. For each sample, productive Simpson clonality was calculated as the square root of Simpson's diversity index across productive rearrangements. TCRdb limited this immuneACCESS table to in-frame rearrangements with V and J called. A share of clones is missing; checked studies link under half to unresolved V genes, and the rest is unexplained. D and trimming come from the DNA, and the V and J calls and clone size come from that table. For this sample the table gives about 70,000 clones, of which about nine tenths were detected only once. Together, the top ten hold 9.5% to 13% of the sample.

This entry belongs to a study of blood T cell repertoires in COVID-19 (dated by TCRdb to 2018 to 2021). General notes on the study: Collaborator samples came from the United States, Italy and Spain and covered acute and convalescent phases of COVID-19. The material from the prospective study consisted of cDNA or gDNA derived from T cells, B-cell-depleted T cells, or PBMCs. Deeply sampled blood TCRbeta repertoires from subjects exposed to, actively infected with, or recovered from COVID-19 were included in the dataset. The repertoires were made available in a free public database intended to serve as a resource for research on the immune response to SARS-CoV-2. Samples were obtained from the ongoing ImmuneRACE study (first 160 participants) and from 1,000 to 1,500 subjects provided by 6 global collaborators. The sample metadata nearly always contained a de-identified subject ID, COVID-19 status, age in years and sex. HLA class I and class II types, where available, came from metadata supplied by the sample provider rather than from assay-based typing.

CDR1 and CDR2 were assigned from the germline V gene as SGDLS and YYNGEE. Taken from cysteine to phenylalanine, the CDR3 has 14 residues. Of all the DNA, just the CDR3 is kept, 42 bases in frame from base 1. V and J are truncated by 3 bases and 3 bases respectively, leaving an intervening sequence of 12 bases. The full study reports these points: How much clinical and demographic metadata was included differed by source and by participant, and the metadata was provided uncurated.

Collaborating institutions collected whole blood in K2EDTA tubes following their own protocols. For TCRbeta analysis, collaborators shipped samples as frozen whole blood, isolated PBMCs, or DNA extracted from either of those sample types. Rearrangement joined TRBV9 to TRBJ1-1, with no reliable assignment of the D segment. This receptor was obtained from a woman in her late teens or twenties with acute or convalescent COVID-19. Material: peripheral blood. This receptor carries the CDR3 CASSGSVGDTEAFF. The DNA reads as follows: TGTGCCAGCAGCGGGTCGGTCGGGGACACTGAAGCTTTCTTT.